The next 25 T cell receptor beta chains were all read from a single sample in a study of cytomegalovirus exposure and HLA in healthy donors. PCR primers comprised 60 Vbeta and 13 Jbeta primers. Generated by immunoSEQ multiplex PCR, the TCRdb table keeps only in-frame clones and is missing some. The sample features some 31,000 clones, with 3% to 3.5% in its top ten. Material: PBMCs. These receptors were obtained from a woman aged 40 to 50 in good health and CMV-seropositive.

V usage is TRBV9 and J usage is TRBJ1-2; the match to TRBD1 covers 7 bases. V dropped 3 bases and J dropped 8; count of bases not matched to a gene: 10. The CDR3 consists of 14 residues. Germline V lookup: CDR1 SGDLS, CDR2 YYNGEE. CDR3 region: CASSARQGLGGYTF. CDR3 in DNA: TGTGCCAGCAGCGCAAGACAGGGCCTTGGAGGCTACACCTTC.

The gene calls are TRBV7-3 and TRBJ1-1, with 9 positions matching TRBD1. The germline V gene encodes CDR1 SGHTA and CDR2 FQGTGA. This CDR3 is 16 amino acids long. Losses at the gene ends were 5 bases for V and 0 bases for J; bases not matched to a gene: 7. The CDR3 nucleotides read TGTGCCAGCAGCCTATTGGGGACAGGGCTGAACACTGAAGCTTTCTTT. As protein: CASSLLGTGLNTEAFF.

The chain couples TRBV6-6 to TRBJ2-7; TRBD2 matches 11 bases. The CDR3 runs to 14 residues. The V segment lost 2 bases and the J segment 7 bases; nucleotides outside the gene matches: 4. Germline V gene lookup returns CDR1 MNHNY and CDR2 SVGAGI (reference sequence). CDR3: CASSYGLAGGEQYF. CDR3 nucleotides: TGTGCCAGCAGTTACGGGCTAGCGGGAGGAGAGCAGTACTTC.

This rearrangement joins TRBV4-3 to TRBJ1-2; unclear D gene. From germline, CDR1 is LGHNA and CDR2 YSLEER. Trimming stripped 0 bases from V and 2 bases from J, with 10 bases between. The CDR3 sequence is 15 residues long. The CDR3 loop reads CASSQDRDGNYGYTF. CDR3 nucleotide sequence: TGCGCCAGCAGCCAAGATCGTGACGGGAACTATGGCTACACCTTC.

The CDR3 sequence: CASSQGGAGANVLTF. The CDR3 DNA is TGCGCCAGCAGCCAAGGGGGGGCTGGGGCCAACGTCCTGACTTTC. This chain joins TRBV4-3 and TRBJ2-6; D is perhaps TRBD2 (6 bases). The V and J ends lost 1 base and 2 bases respectively, with 6 bases between them. The germline CDR1 and CDR2 sequences are LGHNA and YSLEER. CDR3 length equals 15 residues.

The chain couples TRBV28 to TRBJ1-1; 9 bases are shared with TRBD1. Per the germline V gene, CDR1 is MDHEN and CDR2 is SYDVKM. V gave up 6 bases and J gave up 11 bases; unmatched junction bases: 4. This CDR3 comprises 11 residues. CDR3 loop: CASRDRGDAFF. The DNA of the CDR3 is TGTGCCAGCAGGGACAGGGGCGACGCTTTCTTT.

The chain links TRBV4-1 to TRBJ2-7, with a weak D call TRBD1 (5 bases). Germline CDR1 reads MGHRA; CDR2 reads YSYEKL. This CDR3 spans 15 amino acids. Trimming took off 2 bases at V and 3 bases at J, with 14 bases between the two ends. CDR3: CASSQRYAGFYEQYF. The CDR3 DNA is TGCGCCAGCAGCCAACGCTATGCAGGGTTCTACGAGCAGTACTTC.

The CDR3 region has the DNA TGCGCCAGCAGCGGGGGACAAAGCTCCTACGAGCAGTACTTC. Translated, it gives CASSGGQSSYEQYF. The rearrangement joins TRBV4-1 to TRBJ2-7; D might be TRBD1 (6 bases). The CDR3 is made up of 14 amino acids. V was cut by 5 bases and J by 0 bases, with 11 bases left in between. Germline CDR1 MGHRA, CDR2 YSYEKL.

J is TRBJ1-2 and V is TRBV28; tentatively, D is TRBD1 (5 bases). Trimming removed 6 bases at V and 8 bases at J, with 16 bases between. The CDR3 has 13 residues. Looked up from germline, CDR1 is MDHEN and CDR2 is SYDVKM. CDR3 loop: CASSKTEGIGYTF. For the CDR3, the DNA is TGTGCCAGCAGCAAGACAGAAGGGATAGGCTACACCTTC.

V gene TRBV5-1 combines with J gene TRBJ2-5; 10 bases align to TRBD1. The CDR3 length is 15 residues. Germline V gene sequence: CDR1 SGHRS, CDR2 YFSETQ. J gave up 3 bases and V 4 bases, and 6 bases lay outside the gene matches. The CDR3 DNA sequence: TGCGCCAGCAGCCCCTTAGGGACAGGGGAAGAGACCCAGTACTTC. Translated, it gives CASSPLGTGEETQYF.

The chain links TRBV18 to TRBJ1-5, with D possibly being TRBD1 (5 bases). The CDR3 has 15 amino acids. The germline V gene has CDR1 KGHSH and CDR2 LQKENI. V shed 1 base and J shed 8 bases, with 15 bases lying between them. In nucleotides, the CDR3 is TGTGCCAGCTCACCACGGGGCCTTCTGGGTGAGCCCCAGCATTTT. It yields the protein CASSPRGLLGEPQHF.

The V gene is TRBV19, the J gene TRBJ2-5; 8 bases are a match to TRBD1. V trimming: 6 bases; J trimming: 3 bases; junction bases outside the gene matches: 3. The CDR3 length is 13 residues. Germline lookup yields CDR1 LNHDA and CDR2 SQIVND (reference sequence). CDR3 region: CASSPDREETQYF. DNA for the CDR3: TGTGCCAGTAGCCCGGACAGGGAAGAGACCCAGTACTTC.

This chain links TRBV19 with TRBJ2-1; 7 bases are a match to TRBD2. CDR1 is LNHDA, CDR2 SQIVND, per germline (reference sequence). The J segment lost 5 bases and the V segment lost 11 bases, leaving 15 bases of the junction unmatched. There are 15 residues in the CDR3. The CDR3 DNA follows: TGTGCCCGGATTAGCGGCCGGGGGGAGGACAATGAGCAGTTCTTC. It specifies CARISGRGEDNEQFF.

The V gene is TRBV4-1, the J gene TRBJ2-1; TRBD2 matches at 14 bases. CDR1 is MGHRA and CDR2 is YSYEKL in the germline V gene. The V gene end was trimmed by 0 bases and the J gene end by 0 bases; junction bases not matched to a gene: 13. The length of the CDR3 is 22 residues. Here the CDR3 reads CASSQDLRVGLAGGRSYNEQFF. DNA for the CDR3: TGCGCCAGCAGCCAAGATCTCCGCGTAGGACTAGCGGGAGGCCGCTCCTACAATGAGCAGTTCTTC.

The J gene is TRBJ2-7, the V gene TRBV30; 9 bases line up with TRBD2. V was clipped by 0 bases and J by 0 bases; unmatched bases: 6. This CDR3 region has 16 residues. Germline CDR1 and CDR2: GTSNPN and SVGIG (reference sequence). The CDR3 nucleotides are TGTGCCTGGAGTGTAGAGCCTAGCGGGAACTCCTACGAGCAGTACTTC. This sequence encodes CAWSVEPSGNSYEQYF.

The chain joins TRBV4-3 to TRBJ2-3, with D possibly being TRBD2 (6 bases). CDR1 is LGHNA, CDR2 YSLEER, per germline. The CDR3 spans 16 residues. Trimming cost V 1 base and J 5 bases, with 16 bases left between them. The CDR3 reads CASSQGVSGAGDTQYF. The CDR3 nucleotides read TGCGCCAGCAGCCAAGGAGTGTCGGGAGCGGGAGATACGCAGTATTTT.

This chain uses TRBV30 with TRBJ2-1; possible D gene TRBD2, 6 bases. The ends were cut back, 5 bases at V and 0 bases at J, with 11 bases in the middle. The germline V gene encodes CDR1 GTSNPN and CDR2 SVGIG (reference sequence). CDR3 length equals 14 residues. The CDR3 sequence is CAWARGSSYNEQFF. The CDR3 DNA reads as TGTGCCTGGGCTCGGGGGAGCTCCTACAATGAGCAGTTCTTC.

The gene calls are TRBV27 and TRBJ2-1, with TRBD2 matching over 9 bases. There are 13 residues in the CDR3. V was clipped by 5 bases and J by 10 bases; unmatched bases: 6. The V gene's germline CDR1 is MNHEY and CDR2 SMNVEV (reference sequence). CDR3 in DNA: TGTGCCAGCAGTCTCCTTAGCGGGGGAGAGCAGTTCTTC. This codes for CASSLLSGGEQFF.

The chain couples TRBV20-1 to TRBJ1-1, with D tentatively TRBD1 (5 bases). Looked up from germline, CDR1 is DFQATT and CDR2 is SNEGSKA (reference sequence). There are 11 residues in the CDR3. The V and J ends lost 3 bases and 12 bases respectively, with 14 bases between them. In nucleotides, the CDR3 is TGCAGTGCTAGTAAGGCAGGGTACACTTTCTTT. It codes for CSASKAGYTFF.

In DNA, the CDR3 is TGTGCCAGCAGCCTACGGGAGAACACAGATACGCAGTATTTT. It encodes CASSLRENTDTQYF. The rearrangement links TRBV7-7 to TRBJ2-3, with D possibly TRBD2 on 6 matching bases. V was trimmed by 5 bases and J by 2 bases, leaving 11 bases between them. Germline V gives CDR1 SSHAT, CDR2 FNYEAQ (reference sequence). This CDR3 has 14 amino acids.

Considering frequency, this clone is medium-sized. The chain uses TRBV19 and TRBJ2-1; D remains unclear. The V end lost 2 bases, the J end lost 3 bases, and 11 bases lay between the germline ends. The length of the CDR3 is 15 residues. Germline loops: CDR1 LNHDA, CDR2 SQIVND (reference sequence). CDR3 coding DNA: TGTGCCAGTAGTATACGCCTAGACGTCTACAATGAGCAGTTCTTC. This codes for CASSIRLDVYNEQFF.

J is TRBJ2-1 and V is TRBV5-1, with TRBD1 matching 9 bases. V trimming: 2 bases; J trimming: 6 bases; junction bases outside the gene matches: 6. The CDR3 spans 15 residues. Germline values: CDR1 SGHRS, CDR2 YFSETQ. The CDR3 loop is CASSLQVGQGNEQFF. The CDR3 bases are TGCGCCAGCAGCTTACAGGTGGGACAGGGCAATGAGCAGTTCTTC.

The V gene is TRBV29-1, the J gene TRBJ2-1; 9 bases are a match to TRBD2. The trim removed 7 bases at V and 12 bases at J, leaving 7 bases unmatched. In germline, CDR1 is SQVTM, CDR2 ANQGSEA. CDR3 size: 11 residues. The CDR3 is CSAGPSGVQFF. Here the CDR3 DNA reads TGCAGCGCCGGTCCTAGCGGGGTGCAGTTCTTC.

The CDR3 sequence: CASSLTWENYGYTF. CDR3 DNA: TGTGCCAGCAGCTTGACGTGGGAGAACTATGGCTACACCTTC. This chain uses TRBV7-2 with TRBJ1-2; D ambiguous. Trimming left V 3 bases short and J 2 bases short, with 10 bases between. Germline lookup yields CDR1 SGHTA and CDR2 FQGNSA. This CDR3 is built from 14 residues.

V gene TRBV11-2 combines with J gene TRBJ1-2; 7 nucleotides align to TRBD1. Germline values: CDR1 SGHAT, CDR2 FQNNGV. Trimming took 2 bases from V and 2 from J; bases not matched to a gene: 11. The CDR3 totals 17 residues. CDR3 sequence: CASSLFSTGDTNYGYTF. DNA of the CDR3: TGTGCCAGCAGCTTATTCTCTACAGGGGACACCAACTATGGCTACACCTTC. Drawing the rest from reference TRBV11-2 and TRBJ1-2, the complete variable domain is EAGVAQSPRYKIIEKRQSVAFWCNPISGHATLYWYQQILGQGPKLLIQFQNNGVVDDSQLPKDRFSAERLKGVDSTLKIQPAKLEDSAVYLCASSLFSTGDTNYGYTFGSGTRLTVV.